The source of this T cell receptor (beta chain) is a study of sequential checkpoint blockade in melanoma. Treatment indicated: randomized to nivolumab then ipilimumab (arm A) or the reverse (arm B). Sorted cells were live CD3+CD8+, lacking CD19 and CD56, from PBMCs. The repertoire was sequenced with immunoSEQ multiplex PCR; TCRdb's copy has only in-frame clones and lacks some. The sample gives some 11,000 clones, 55% to 70% of which show up once; around 16% is in the top ten. The sequence was obtained from a human donor with melanoma. The input for sequencing was CD8+ T cells sorted from blood (inferred from file names), taken from a patient given nivolumab and ipilimumab in sequence.

This CDR3 is CASSEPPGGSGRVNTGELFF. For the CDR3, the DNA is TGTGCCAGCAGCGAGCCACCCGGGGGTAGCGGGAGGGTGAACACCGGGGAGCTGTTTTTT. This chain links TRBV9 with TRBJ2-2, with TRBD2 matching over 11 bases. CDR3 length: 20 residues. Germline V gene data show CDR1 as SGDLS and CDR2 as YYNGEE. V lost 3 bases to trimming and J lost 1 base; unmatched junction nucleotides: 14. Supplemented by reference TRBV9 and TRBJ2-2, the full variable domain reads DSGVTQTPKHLITATGQRVTLRCSPRSGDLSVYWYQQSLDQGLQFLIQYYNGEERAKGNILERFSAQQFPDLHSELNLSSLELGDSALYFCASSEPPGGSGRVNTGELFFGEGSRLTVL.